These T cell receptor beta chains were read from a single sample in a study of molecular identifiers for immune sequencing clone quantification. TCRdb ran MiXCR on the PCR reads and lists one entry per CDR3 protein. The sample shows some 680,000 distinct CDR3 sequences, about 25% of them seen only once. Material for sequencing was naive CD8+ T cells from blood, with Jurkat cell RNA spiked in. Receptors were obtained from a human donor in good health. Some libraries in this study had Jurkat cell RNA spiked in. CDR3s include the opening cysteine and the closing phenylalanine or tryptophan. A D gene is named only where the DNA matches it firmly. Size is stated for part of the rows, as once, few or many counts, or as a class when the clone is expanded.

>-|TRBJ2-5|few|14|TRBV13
TGTGCCAGCAGCACACGTTCTGGCCAAGAGACCCAGTACTTC
CASSTRSGQETQYF
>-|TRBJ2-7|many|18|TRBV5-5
TGTGCCAGCAGCTATGGCGCCCTAGGAGGAGAGAGCTCCTACGAGCAGTACTTC
CASSYGALGGESSYEQYF
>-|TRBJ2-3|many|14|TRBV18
TGTGCCAGCTCACCGTACCCTGGGACCGATACGCAGTATTTT
CASSPYPGTDTQYF
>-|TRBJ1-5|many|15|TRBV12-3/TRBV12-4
TGTGCCAGCAGCCGGGGAGAGCATAGCAATCAGCCCCAGCATTTT
CASSRGEHSNQPQHF
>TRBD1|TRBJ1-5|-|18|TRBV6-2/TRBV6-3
TGTGCCAGCAGCCCCGGGACAGGGGCCATTTATAGCAATCAGCCCCAGCATTTT
CASSPGTGAIYSNQPQHF
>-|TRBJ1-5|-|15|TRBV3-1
TGTGCCAGCAGCCATTCAGGATCTAGCAATCAGCCCCGGCATTTT
CASSHSGSSNQPRHF
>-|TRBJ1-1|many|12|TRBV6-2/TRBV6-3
TGTGCCAGCAGCCTCGACACCGCTGAAGCTTTCTTT
CASSLDTAEAFF
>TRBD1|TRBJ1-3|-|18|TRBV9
TGTGCCAGCAGTGCAGATTACAGGGGGGGAATCTCTGGAAACACCATATATTTT
CASSADYRGGISGNTIYF
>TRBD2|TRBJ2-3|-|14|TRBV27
TGTGCCAGCAGTTTAGGGAGGGCGACAGATACGCAGTATTTT
CASSLGRATDTQYF
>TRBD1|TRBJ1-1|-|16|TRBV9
TGTGCCAGCAGCGTAGGAAGGACAGGGGTCGGTGGTGAAGCTTTCTTT
CASSVGRTGVGGEAFF
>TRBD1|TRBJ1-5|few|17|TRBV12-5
TGTGCTAGTGGTTTGGGGGGGACAGGGGGGAACAATCAGCCCCAGCATTTT
CASGLGGTGGNNQPQHF
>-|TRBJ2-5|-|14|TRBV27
TGTGCCAGCAGTATGACGGTGCTCGGGGAGACCCAGAACTTC
CASSMTVLGETQNF
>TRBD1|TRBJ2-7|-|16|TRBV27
TGTGCCAGCAGCCAGATGGAGACAGGGGGCATCGACGAGCAGTACTTC
CASSQMETGGIDEQYF
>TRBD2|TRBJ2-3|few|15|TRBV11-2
TGTGCCAGCAGCTTAGCGGGGGGGCCCGTAGATACGCAGTATTTT
CASSLAGGPVDTQYF
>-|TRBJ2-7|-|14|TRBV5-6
TGTGCCAGCAGCTTTGAACAGTTCTCCTACGAGCAGTACTTC
CASSFEQFSYEQYF
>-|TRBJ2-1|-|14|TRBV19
TGTGCCAGTAGTATAGTTAGCTCCTACAATGAGCAGTTCTTC
CASSIVSSYNEQFF
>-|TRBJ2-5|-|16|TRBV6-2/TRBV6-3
TGTGCCAGCAGTTACTCGTACAGGGAACTTCGAGAGACCCAGTACTTC
CASSYSYRELRETQYF
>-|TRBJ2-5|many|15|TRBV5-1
TGCGCCAGCAGCTTGGGGGTCGGCGGGTTGGAGACCCAGTACTTC
CASSLGVGGLETQYF
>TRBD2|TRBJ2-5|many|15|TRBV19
TGTGCCAGTAGCCCGACTAGCGGTCTATTAGAGACCCAGTACTTC
CASSPTSGLLETQYF